This T cell receptor beta chain came from a study of blood T cell repertoires in COVID-19. This CDR3 has 14 amino acids. Trimming took 7 bases from V and 1 from J; bases not matched to a gene: 6. Looked up from germline, CDR1 is MNHNY and CDR2 is SVGAGI (reference sequence). Sequenced by immunoSEQ multiplex PCR; TCRdb stores in-frame clones only, minus some. Here the sample spans some 73,000 clones, 75% to 95% being singletons. The sequencing sample was made of peripheral blood. The sequence came from a human donor in a cohort sampled during active COVID-19. This sequence joins TRBV6-6 and TRBJ2-7; 8 bases align to TRBD2. The CDR3: CASTPGGLSYEQYF. The CDR3 DNA follows: TGTGCCAGCACCCCGGGGGGGTTGTCCTACGAGCAGTACTTC.